One and the same sample provided the 2 T cell receptor beta chains below, sequenced in a study of control samples from healthy donors and cancer patients. Libraries were prepared by immunoSEQ multiplex PCR; TCRdb keeps only in-frame clonotypes and omits some of them. The sample yields fewer than 100,000 clones, roughly four fifths seen once. Sequencing was performed on blood. These receptors were taken from a woman in her sixties in good health.

The chain employs TRBV20-1 and TRBJ2-7; D uncertain. The V end lost 0 bases, the J end lost 4 bases, and 1 base lay between the germline ends. CDR3 size: 10 residues. Germline assignment: CDR1 DFQATT and CDR2 SNEGSKA (reference sequence). CDR3: CSARDYEQYF. CDR3 nucleotides: TGCAGTGCTAGAGATTACGAGCAGTACTTC.

As regards this clone: Other DNA sequences within the sample encode an identical CDR3. V usage is TRBV27 and J usage is TRBJ2-3, with a weak D call TRBD2 (5 bases). Germline loops: CDR1 MNHEY, CDR2 SMNVEV (reference sequence). The V and J ends lost 8 bases and 4 bases respectively, with 13 bases between them. This CDR3 is built from 13 residues. This chain's CDR3 is CASSSLAPDTQYF. The CDR3 DNA reads TGTGCCAGCTCTTCCCTAGCTCCAGATACGCAGTATTTT.